Each of the 21 T cell receptor beta chains below was sequenced from the same sample in a study of cytomegalovirus exposure and HLA in healthy donors. Primers: 60 Vbeta forward and 13 Jbeta reverse. Some clones are missing from TCRdb's copy, which holds only in-frame ones; the method was immunoSEQ multiplex PCR. The sample lists 130,000 or so clones, 73% occurring once. The sample consisted of PBMCs. The receptors here all came from a woman aged 40 to 55 in good health and CMV-seropositive.

The chain recombines TRBV28 with TRBJ1-5, with TRBD1 matching 8 bases. The junction had 4 bases not matched to a gene; V was cut back by 7 bases and J by 2 bases. CDR1 is MDHEN and CDR2 is SYDVKM in the germline V gene. The CDR3 has 14 amino acids. In DNA, the CDR3 is TGTGCCAGCATGGACAGGGATCGCAATCAGCCCCAGCATTTT. Its protein product is CASMDRDRNQPQHF. The full variable domain, with the rest looked up from reference TRBV28 and TRBJ1-5, is DVKVTQSSRYLVKRTGEKVFLECVQDMDHENMFWYRQDPGLGLRLIYFSYDVKMKEKGDIPEGYSVSREKKERFSLILESASTNQTSMYLCASMDRDRNQPQHFGDGTRLSIL.

V gene TRBV6-6 combines with J gene TRBJ2-2; 7 bases fit TRBD1. This CDR3 comprises 14 residues. Germline CDR1 MNHNY, CDR2 SVGAGI (reference sequence). After removal of 8 bases from V and 4 bases from J, the junction contained 7 bases not matched to a gene. CDR3 residues: CASGDSRLTGELFF. In nucleotides, the CDR3 is TGTGCCAGCGGGGACAGCCGACTCACCGGGGAGCTGTTTTTT.

The V call is TRBV6-1, the J call TRBJ2-7; D unresolved. Germline V gene sequence: CDR1 MNHNS, CDR2 SASEGT. This CDR3 region has 15 residues. V was shortened by 4 bases and J by 3 bases, with 16 bases between the two germline ends. CDR3: CASSGTPQSHYEQYF. Here the CDR3 DNA reads TGTGCCAGCAGTGGCACTCCTCAATCTCACTACGAGCAGTACTTC.

This clone has just a few counts. The rearrangement links TRBV6-1 to TRBJ2-3; D is unclear. V was trimmed by 9 bases and J by 1 base, leaving 5 bases between them. The CDR3 has 11 residues. Per germline, CDR1 MNHNS and CDR2 SASEGT. Here the CDR3 DNA reads TGTGCCAGTCAGGGCACAGATACGCAGTATTTT. This sequence encodes CASQGTDTQYF.

The chain has TRBV25-1 and TRBJ1-1; D gene unclear. The CDR3 covers 14 residues. Germline V gives CDR1 MGHDK, CDR2 SYGVNS. V was trimmed by 2 bases and J by 9 bases, leaving 16 bases between them. CDR3: CASSEVPGAVQAFF. The DNA for the CDR3 is TGTGCCAGCAGTGAAGTTCCAGGCGCCGTCCAAGCTTTCTTT.

The chain uses TRBV23-1 and TRBJ1-2; the D gene is possibly TRBD1 (5 bases). TRBV23-1 is identified as an open reading frame with a role that is uncertain. Trimming removed 8 bases at V and 0 bases at J, with 22 bases between. The CDR3 loop spans 17 amino acids. The CDR3 spells CASAHGRPGGANYGYTF. The CDR3 DNA sequence: TGCGCCAGCGCCCACGGACGCCCCGGAGGGGCTAACTATGGCTACACCTTC.

For the CDR3, the DNA is TGTGCCAGTAGGGCCGGACAGAACACTGAAGCTTTCTTT. Translating it yields CASRAGQNTEAFF. The chain couples TRBV19 to TRBJ1-1; a weak D match, TRBD1 (5 bases). The CDR3 has 13 residues. Trimming took off 6 bases at V and 1 base at J, with 9 bases between the two ends. The germline V gene has CDR1 LNHDA and CDR2 SQIVND (reference sequence).

Regarding this clone: This same CDR3 is encoded by further DNA sequences in the sample. This rearrangement joins TRBV7-2 to TRBJ1-2; 8 bases agree with TRBD1. This CDR3 contains 14 residues. V was clipped by 3 bases and J by 7 bases; unmatched bases: 7. The germline V gene has CDR1 SGHTA and CDR2 FQGNSA. CDR3: CASSLGQGARGYTF. DNA for the CDR3: TGTGCCAGCAGCTTGGGGCAGGGGGCTCGTGGCTACACCTTC.

The chain carries TRBV28 and TRBJ1-2, with D perhaps matching TRBD1 (5 bases). The V gene's germline CDR1 is MDHEN and CDR2 SYDVKM. V gave up 6 bases and J gave up 8 bases, with 16 bases separating them. This CDR3 region has 13 residues. The DNA for the CDR3 is TGTGCCAGCAGGTCGGGGCAGGGAGGAGGCTACACCTTC. Translation gives CASRSGQGGGYTF.

The V and J genes are TRBV14 and TRBJ1-3; D ambiguous. Germline V gene sequence: CDR1 SGHDN, CDR2 FVKESK. The V end lost 4 bases, the J end lost 0 bases, and 16 bases lay between the germline ends. The CDR3 has 17 amino acids. The CDR3 DNA reads as TGTGCCAGCAGCCCCGGGATCCTCGCCGGCTCTGGAAACACCATATATTTT. Protein: CASSPGILAGSGNTIYF.

This chain connects TRBV27 to TRBJ1-5; the D is unclear. The V and J ends lost 2 bases and 0 bases respectively, with 14 bases between them. CDR3 length equals 17 residues. Germline assignment: CDR1 MNHEY and CDR2 SMNVEV (reference sequence). DNA for the CDR3: TGTGCCAGCAGTTTAAGGAGCGATAGTAGTAGCAATCAGCCCCAGCATTTT. It codes for CASSLRSDSSSNQPQHF.

The V call is TRBV20-1, the J call TRBJ2-1, with D uncertain. In germline, CDR1 is DFQATT, CDR2 SNEGSKA (reference sequence). V was shortened by 7 bases and J by 7 bases, with 11 bases between the two germline ends. The CDR3 extends over 11 amino acids. The CDR3 bases are TGCAGTGGCCCGACTCATAATGAGCAGTTCTTC. It translates to CSGPTHNEQFF.

The chain recombines TRBV7-2 with TRBJ2-7; 11 bases line up with TRBD2. V shed 5 bases, J shed 3 bases, and the junction held 6 bases outside the gene matches. Germline V CDR1 and CDR2: SGHTA, FQGNSA. The CDR3 totals 15 residues. CDR3 residues: CASSEGLAVYYEQYF. The CDR3 DNA follows: TGTGCCAGCAGCGAGGGACTAGCGGTATACTACGAGCAGTACTTC.

The V gene is TRBV29-1, the J gene TRBJ2-3, with TRBD1 as a possible D gene (6 bases). Germline CDR1 is SQVTM and CDR2 is ANQGSEA. CDR3 size: 13 residues. V was shortened by 8 bases and J by 3 bases, with 15 bases between the two germline ends. CDR3 nucleotide sequence: TGCAGCTCTGGAGGACAGCTAACAGATACGCAGTATTTT. Translating gives CSSGGQLTDTQYF.

V usage is TRBV30 and J usage is TRBJ1-1, with TRBD1 as a possible D gene (5 bases). The V and J ends lost 2 bases and 4 bases respectively, with 8 bases between them. Looked up from germline, CDR1 is GTSNPN and CDR2 is SVGIG (reference sequence). The CDR3 has 12 amino acids. The CDR3 spells CAWSSGPTEAFF. In DNA form, the CDR3 reads TGTGCCTGGAGTTCAGGGCCCACTGAAGCTTTCTTT.

The CDR3 bases are TGTGCCAGCAGCTTAGAGTCCAGGGCGAACACCGGGGAGCTGTTTTTT. It encodes CASSLESRANTGELFF. The chain links TRBV7-2 to TRBJ2-2, with D tentatively TRBD1 (5 bases). The V end was cut by 1 base, the J end by 0 bases, with 9 bases between. The CDR3 extends over 16 amino acids. Germline V gene lookup returns CDR1 SGHTA and CDR2 FQGNSA.

This chain joins TRBV9 and TRBJ2-7; a weak D match, TRBD2 (6 bases). The CDR3 runs 13 residues. V shed 0 bases and J shed 6 bases, with 10 bases lying between them. CDR1 and CDR2 from the germline V gene are SGDLS and YYNGEE. Written as DNA, the CDR3 is TGTGCCAGCAGCGTAGGGCTAGCGCCCGAGCAGTACTTC. Its translation is CASSVGLAPEQYF.

The chain links TRBV28 to TRBJ1-1, with D possibly matching TRBD1 (5 bases). Germline assignment: CDR1 MDHEN and CDR2 SYDVKM. V was clipped by 4 bases and J by 11 bases, with 14 bases between them. CDR3 length: 12 amino acids. The CDR3 DNA is TGTGCCAGCAGTTGGGGCGCCGAGATGGCTTTCTTT. It is translated as CASSWGAEMAFF. Filled out from reference TRBV28 and TRBJ1-1, the complete variable domain reads DVKVTQSSRYLVKRTGEKVFLECVQDMDHENMFWYRQDPGLGLRLIYFSYDVKMKEKGDIPEGYSVSREKKERFSLILESASTNQTSMYLCASSWGAEMAFFGQGTRLTVV.

The chain combines TRBV15 with TRBJ1-6; D remains ambiguous. CDR3 size: 15 residues. CDR1 is LNHNV, CDR2 YYDKDF, per germline (reference sequence). Trimming took 1 base from V and 7 from J, leaving 11 bases between them. The CDR3 spells CATSRGLQENSPLHF. The CDR3 nucleotides are TGTGCCACCAGCAGAGGGCTTCAGGAAAATTCACCCCTCCACTTT.

The chain joins TRBV7-2 to TRBJ2-1; perhaps TRBD2 as D (5 bases). The germline V and J ends were trimmed by 3 bases and 0 bases, with 9 bases remaining between them. There are 15 residues in the CDR3. Germline CDR1 reads SGHTA; CDR2 reads FQGNSA. The CDR3 region has the DNA TGTGCCAGCAGCTTCGGAGGTATCTCCTACAATGAGCAGTTCTTC. Translation gives CASSFGGISYNEQFF.

The rearrangement joins TRBV2 to TRBJ2-3; D unclear. Germline V gives CDR1 SNHLY, CDR2 FYNNEI. Trimming cost V 6 bases and J 6 bases, with 16 bases left between them. This CDR3 spans 14 amino acids. For the CDR3, the DNA is TGTGCCAGCAGCAACTTCCCAGGTCGGGATACGCAGTATTTT. Residues: CASSNFPGRDTQYF.